One sample yielded the 4 T cell receptor beta chains listed below, sequenced in a study of T cells in localized non-small cell lung cancer. The table came from immunoSEQ multiplex PCR; TCRdb's copy has only in-frame clones and leaves some out. This repertoire shows about 53,000 clones, roughly 84% found once; its top ten account for about 15%. The sequencing here drew on peripheral blood mononuclear cells, taken before any cancer treatment. The source is a man aged 35 to 69 with stage III lung adenocarcinoma.

The count of this clone is one. The V gene is TRBV11-3, the J gene TRBJ1-1; a possible D gene is TRBD1 (6 bases). Germline CDR1 and CDR2: SGHNT and YENEEA. V was pared by 2 bases and J by 1 base, with 11 bases between. This CDR3 has 15 residues. CDR3 protein: CASSLRGSRNTEAFF. CDR3 sequence (DNA): TGTGCCAGCAGCTTAAGGGGGTCACGGAACACTGAAGCTTTCTTT.

The gene calls are TRBV5-1 and TRBJ2-3; D is unresolved. V was cut by 2 bases and J by 4 bases, with 14 bases left in between. This CDR3 contains 15 residues. Germline V lookup: CDR1 SGHRS, CDR2 YFSETQ. CDR3 region: CASSLGQVDSDTQYF. CDR3 bases: TGCGCCAGCAGCTTAGGTCAGGTAGATTCAGATACGCAGTATTTT. The complete variable domain, with remaining parts taken from reference TRBV5-1 and TRBJ2-3, reads KAGVTQTPRYLIKTRGQQVTLSCSPISGHRSVSWYQQTPGQGLQFLFEYFSETQRNKGNFPGRFSGRQFSNSRSEMNVSTLELGDSALYLCASSLGQVDSDTQYFGPGTRLTVL.

V gene TRBV12-5 combines with J gene TRBJ2-1, with 7 bases lining up with TRBD1. CDR1 LGHNT and CDR2 FRNRAP come from the germline V gene. V shed 9 bases, J shed 6 bases, and the junction held 5 bases outside the gene matches. The CDR3 contains 12 residues. This chain's CDR3 is CASATGFNEQFF. In nucleotides, the CDR3 is TGTGCTAGCGCGACAGGGTTCAATGAGCAGTTCTTC.

Only one count was recorded for this clone. The rearrangement joins TRBV7-6 to TRBJ2-5; D gene unclear. CDR3 length: 13 residues. The V end was cut by 5 bases, the J end by 1 base, with 8 bases between. CDR1 is SGHVS and CDR2 is FNYEAQ in the germline V gene. CDR3 in DNA: TGTGCCAGCAGCGAATGGGGCCAAGAGACCCAGTACTTC. It translates to CASSEWGQETQYF.